The 17 T cell receptor beta chains listed next were all sequenced from one sample in a study of T cell responses to AZD1222 COVID-19 vaccine. Method: immunoSEQ multiplex PCR; TCRdb's copy keeps in-frame clones and lacks some. Here the sample spans about 170,000 clones, more than 80% being singletons. The starting material was peripheral blood, obtained on day 0 of AZD1222 vaccination. These receptor sequences come from an adult in good health.

The rearrangement joins TRBV2 to TRBJ2-3; D not certain. V dropped 5 bases and J dropped 6 bases, with 18 bases sitting between them. The germline V gene encodes CDR1 SNHLY and CDR2 FYNNEI. This CDR3 is 15 amino acids long. Here the CDR3 DNA reads TGTGCCAGCAGTATCCGGCGCCTTCGCCCGGATACGCAGTATTTT. Encoded protein: CASSIRRLRPDTQYF.

The V gene is TRBV6-5, the J gene TRBJ2-7; TRBD2 is a possible D gene (5 bases). This CDR3 contains 13 residues. CDR1 MNHEY and CDR2 SVGAGI come from the germline V gene. V gave up 7 bases and J gave up 0 bases, with 10 bases separating them. The CDR3 protein is CASTAGNSYEQYF. Here the CDR3 DNA reads TGTGCCAGCACCGCGGGCAACTCCTACGAGCAGTACTTC.

The chain has TRBV18 and TRBJ2-7; TRBD1 agrees at 8 bases. The V gene end was trimmed by 3 bases and the J gene end by 1 base; junction bases not matched to a gene: 5. From germline, CDR1 is KGHSH and CDR2 LQKENI. The CDR3 is 15 residues long. CDR3 residues: CASSPRTGQSYEQYF. The CDR3 coding sequence is TGTGCCAGCTCACCTCGGACAGGGCAGTCCTACGAGCAGTACTTC.

The CDR3 region has the DNA TGTGCCAGCAGCACCAGGGGACAGGACCTATACAATGAGCAGTTCTTC. Its translation: CASSTRGQDLYNEQFF. This rearrangement joins TRBV13 to TRBJ2-1, with 8 bases that match TRBD1. The CDR3 sequence is 16 residues long. Per germline, CDR1 PRHDT and CDR2 FYEKMQ (reference sequence). With 5 bases clipped from V and 4 bases from J, the junction kept 10 bases outside the gene matches.

The chain links TRBV20-1 to TRBJ1-6; D not certain. The CDR3 runs to 12 residues. Germline CDR1 is DFQATT and CDR2 is SNEGSKA (reference sequence). The V end lost 6 bases, the J end lost 2 bases, and 5 bases lay between the germline ends. CDR3 in DNA: TGCAGTGCCAGTGCCTATAATTCACCCCTCCACTTT. This encodes CSASAYNSPLHF.

The chain is built from TRBV4-3 and TRBJ2-2, with D unclear. Trimming took 0 bases from V and 5 from J, leaving 10 bases between them. Germline V gene sequence: CDR1 LGHNA, CDR2 YSLEER. CDR3 length: 15 amino acids. The CDR3 sequence is CASSQDPVGTGELFF. In nucleotides, the CDR3 is TGCGCCAGCAGCCAAGATCCCGTGGGGACCGGGGAGCTGTTTTTT.

For this clone: Other DNA sequences within the sample encode an identical CDR3. The V gene is TRBV6-5, the J gene TRBJ1-1; tentative D call: TRBD1 (5 bases). The germline gives CDR1 MNHEY, CDR2 SVGAGI. V was shortened by 0 bases and J by 1 base, with 6 bases between the two germline ends. CDR3 length equals 14 residues. CDR3 in DNA: TGTGCCAGCAGTTACTCGGGGGGGAACACTGAAGCTTTCTTT. Its translation is CASSYSGGNTEAFF.

The chain couples TRBV6-4 to TRBJ2-1; TRBD2 agrees at 9 bases. Germline V gene lookup returns CDR1 MRHNA and CDR2 SNTAGT. The CDR3 has 15 amino acids. V was clipped by 6 bases and J by 8 bases; unmatched bases: 11. The chain's CDR3 is CASSARAGGPYEQFF. CDR3 bases: TGTGCCAGCAGCGCGAGGGCGGGGGGGCCCTATGAGCAGTTCTTC.

This sequence joins TRBV6-5 and TRBJ1-3, with a tentative D call TRBD1 (6 bases). The CDR3 has 15 amino acids. V was trimmed by 6 bases and J by 4 bases, leaving 16 bases between them. From germline, CDR1 is MNHEY and CDR2 SVGAGI. The CDR3 bases are TGTGCCAGCAGCGACATCAGGGGATTCGGAAACACCATATATTTT. It yields the protein CASSDIRGFGNTIYF.

The J gene is TRBJ1-5, the V gene TRBV20-1; no definite D call. Germline assignment: CDR1 DFQATT and CDR2 SNEGSKA (reference sequence). The CDR3 totals 13 residues. V lost 4 bases and J 3 bases, leaving 10 bases between the germline ends. CDR3 sequence: CSAIEPSNQPQHF. Written as DNA, the CDR3 is TGCAGTGCTATTGAACCATCCAATCAGCCCCAGCATTTT.

This chain links TRBV5-6 with TRBJ1-6; TRBD1 agrees at 7 bases. The CDR3 runs 13 residues. The V segment lost 5 bases and the J segment 8 bases; nucleotides outside the gene matches: 4. Germline V lookup: CDR1 SGHDT, CDR2 YYEEEE. Written as DNA, the CDR3 is TGTGCCAGCAGGCGACAGGGTGATTCACCCCTCCACTTT. Its protein is CASRRQGDSPLHF.

The rearrangement joins TRBV7-9 to TRBJ2-3; the D gene is possibly TRBD2 (6 bases). Germline V gene lookup returns CDR1 SEHNR and CDR2 FQNEAQ (reference sequence). With 7 bases removed from V and 2 bases from J, the gap between germline ends came to 19 bases. The CDR3 consists of 16 residues. The CDR3 loop is CASTRPGGNNTDTQYF. CDR3 DNA sequence: TGTGCCAGCACCAGACCTGGGGGGAATAACACAGATACGCAGTATTTT.

The rearrangement uses TRBV6-2 or TRBV6-3 and TRBJ2-1, with a tentative D call TRBD2 (5 bases). CDR3 length: 14 residues. V lost 5 bases and J lost 7, with 15 bases in between. Germline values: CDR1 MNHEY, CDR2 SVGEGT. In DNA form, the CDR3 reads TGTGCCAGCAGTCCCTCTTTATGGAGGAATGAGCAGTTCTTC. Translating it yields CASSPSLWRNEQFF.

The chain carries TRBV4-3 and TRBJ2-1, with D possibly being TRBD1 or TRBD2 (5 bases each). The CDR3 runs to 14 residues. V lost 5 bases, J lost 5 bases, and 13 bases lay in between. CDR1 LGHNA and CDR2 YSLEER come from the germline V gene. This CDR3 reads CASSEGLRNNEQFF. The CDR3 region has the DNA TGCGCCAGCAGCGAGGGGCTGCGGAACAATGAGCAGTTCTTC.

This sequence joins TRBV28 and TRBJ2-7; D is uncertain. V dropped 5 bases and J dropped 3 bases, with 14 bases sitting between them. The CDR3 length is 14 residues. Germline V gene sequence: CDR1 MDHEN, CDR2 SYDVKM. CDR3 in DNA: TGTGCCAGCAGTACGCCTACCCAAAGCTACGAGCAGTACTTC. This encodes CASSTPTQSYEQYF.

The chain has TRBV3-1 (or the pseudogene TRBV3-2) and TRBJ2-2; D remains ambiguous. The CDR3 covers 15 residues. Germline lookup yields CDR1 LGHDT and CDR2 YNNKEL (reference sequence). The V and J ends lost 2 bases and 6 bases respectively, with 13 bases between them. This chain's CDR3 is CASSQSTMISGELFF. CDR3 nucleotide sequence: TGTGCCAGCAGCCAATCGACAATGATTTCCGGGGAGCTGTTTTTT.

This clone was counted only a few times. V gene TRBV19 combines with J gene TRBJ2-3; D is undetermined. The V and J ends lost 10 bases and 1 base respectively, with 15 bases between them. The CDR3 has 14 amino acids. Germline-derived CDR1 and CDR2 are LNHDA and SQIVND (reference sequence). The CDR3 is CATKGPQGTDTQYF. The CDR3 bases are TGTGCCACCAAAGGGCCCCAGGGCACAGATACGCAGTATTTT.